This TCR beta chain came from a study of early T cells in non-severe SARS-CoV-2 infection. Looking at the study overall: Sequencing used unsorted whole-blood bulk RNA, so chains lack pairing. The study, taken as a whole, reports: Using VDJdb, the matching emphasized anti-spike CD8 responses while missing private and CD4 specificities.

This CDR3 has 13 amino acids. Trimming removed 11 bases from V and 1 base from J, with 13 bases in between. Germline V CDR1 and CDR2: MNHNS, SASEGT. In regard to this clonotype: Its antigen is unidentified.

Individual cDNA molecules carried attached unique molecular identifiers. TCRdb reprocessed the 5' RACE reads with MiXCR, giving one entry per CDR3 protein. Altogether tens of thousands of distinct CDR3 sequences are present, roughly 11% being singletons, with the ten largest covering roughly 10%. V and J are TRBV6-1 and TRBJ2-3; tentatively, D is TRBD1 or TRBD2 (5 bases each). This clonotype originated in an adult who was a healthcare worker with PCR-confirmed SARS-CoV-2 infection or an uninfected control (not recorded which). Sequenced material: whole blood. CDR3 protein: CAAGTARTDTQYF. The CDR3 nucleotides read TGTGCCGCCGGGACGGCCCGCACAGATACGCAGTATTTT.